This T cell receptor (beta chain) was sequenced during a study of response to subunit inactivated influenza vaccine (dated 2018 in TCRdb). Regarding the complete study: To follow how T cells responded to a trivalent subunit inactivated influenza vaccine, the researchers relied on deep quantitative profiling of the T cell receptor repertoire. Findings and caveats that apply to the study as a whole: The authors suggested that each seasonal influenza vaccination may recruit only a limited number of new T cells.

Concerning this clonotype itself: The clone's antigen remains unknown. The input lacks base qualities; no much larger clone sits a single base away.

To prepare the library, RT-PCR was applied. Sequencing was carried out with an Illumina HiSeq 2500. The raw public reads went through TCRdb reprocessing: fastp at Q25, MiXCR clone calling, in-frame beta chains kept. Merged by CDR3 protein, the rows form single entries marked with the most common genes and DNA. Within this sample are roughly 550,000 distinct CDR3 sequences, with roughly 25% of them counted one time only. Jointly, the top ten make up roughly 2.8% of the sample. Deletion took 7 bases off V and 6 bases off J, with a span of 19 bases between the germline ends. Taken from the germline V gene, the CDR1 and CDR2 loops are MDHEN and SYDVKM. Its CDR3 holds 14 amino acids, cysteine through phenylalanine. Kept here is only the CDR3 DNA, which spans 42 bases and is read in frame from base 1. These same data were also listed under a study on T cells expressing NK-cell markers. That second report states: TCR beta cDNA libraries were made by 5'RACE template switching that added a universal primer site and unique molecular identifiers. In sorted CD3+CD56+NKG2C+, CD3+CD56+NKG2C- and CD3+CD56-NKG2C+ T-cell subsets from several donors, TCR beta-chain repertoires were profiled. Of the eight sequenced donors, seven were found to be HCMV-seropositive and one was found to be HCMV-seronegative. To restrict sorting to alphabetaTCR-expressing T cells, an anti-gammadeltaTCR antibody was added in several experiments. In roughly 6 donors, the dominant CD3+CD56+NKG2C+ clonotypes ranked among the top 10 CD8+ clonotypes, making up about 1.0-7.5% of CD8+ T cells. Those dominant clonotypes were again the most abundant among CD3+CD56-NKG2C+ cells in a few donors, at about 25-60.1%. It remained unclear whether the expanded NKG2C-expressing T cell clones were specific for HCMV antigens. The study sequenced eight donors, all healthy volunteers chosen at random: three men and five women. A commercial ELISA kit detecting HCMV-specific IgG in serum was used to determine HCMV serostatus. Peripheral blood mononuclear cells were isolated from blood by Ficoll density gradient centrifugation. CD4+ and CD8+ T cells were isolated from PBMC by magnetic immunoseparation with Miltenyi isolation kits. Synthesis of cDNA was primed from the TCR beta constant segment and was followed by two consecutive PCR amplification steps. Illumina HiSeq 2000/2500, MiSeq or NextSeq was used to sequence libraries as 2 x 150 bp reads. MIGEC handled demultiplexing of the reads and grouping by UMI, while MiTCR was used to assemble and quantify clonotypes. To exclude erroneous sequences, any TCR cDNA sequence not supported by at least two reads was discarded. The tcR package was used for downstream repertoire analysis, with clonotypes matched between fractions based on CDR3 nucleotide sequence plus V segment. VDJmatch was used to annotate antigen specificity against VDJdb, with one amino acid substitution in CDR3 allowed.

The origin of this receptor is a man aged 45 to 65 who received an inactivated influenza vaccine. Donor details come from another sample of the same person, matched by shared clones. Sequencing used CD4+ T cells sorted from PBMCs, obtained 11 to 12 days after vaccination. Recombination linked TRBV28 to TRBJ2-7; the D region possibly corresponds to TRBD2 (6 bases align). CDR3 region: CASMVTGVKGEQYF. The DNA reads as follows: TGTGCCAGCATGGTAACGGGAGTAAAAGGCGAGCAGTACTTC.